Listed here is a single T cell receptor beta chain. Its antigen is unidentified. Assay: immunoSEQ multiplex PCR; the TCRdb copy retains only in-frame clones and omits some. The sample lists around 60,000 clones, about nine tenths seen once, with about a sixth in the top ten. This entry comes from a study of OX40 agonist ivuxolimab in advanced cancers. As for the study in general: A diagnosis of hepatocellular carcinoma, melanoma, renal cell or head and neck cancer was present in dose-escalation patients. At 65% to 90% male, the cohort had a mean age of approximately 64 years, ranging from about 20 to 79. Two cutaneous melanoma patients and one hepatocellular carcinoma patient, three in all, had partial responses.

The CDR3 runs to 16 residues. After removal of 3 bases from V and 4 bases from J, the junction contained 8 bases not matched to a gene. Looked up from germline, CDR1 is KGHSH and CDR2 is LQKENI. Study results and limitations: Expanded clones were, on average, more numerous in CD8+ T cells than in CD4+.

The source is an adult with an advanced solid tumor such as melanoma, head and neck, liver or kidney cancer. The chain uses TRBV18 and TRBJ1-1; 10 bases are a match to TRBD1. The sequences come from CD4+ or CD8+ T cells sorted from blood, collected in a trial of the OX40 agonist ivuxolimab. The CDR3 loop is CASSPPDRGLGTEAFF. CDR3 sequence (DNA): TGTGCCAGCTCACCTCCCGACAGGGGGCTGGGCACTGAAGCTTTCTTT.